This T cell receptor (beta chain) was obtained from a study of blood T cell repertoires in COVID-19. CDR3 length equals 15 residues. The V end was cut by 6 bases, the J end by 0 bases, with 11 bases between. The V gene's germline CDR1 is SNHLY and CDR2 FYNNEI. Some clones are missing from TCRdb's copy, which holds only in-frame ones; the method was immunoSEQ multiplex PCR. The table records 280,000 or so clones, roughly nine tenths of them present only once. Sequenced sample: PBMCs or T cells enriched from blood (not recorded which). The origin of this receptor is a woman in her forties who had recovered from COVID-19. This sequence joins TRBV2 and TRBJ2-2; a weak D match, TRBD1 (6 bases). The CDR3 loop reads CASRQTGANTGELFF. CDR3 nucleotide sequence: TGTGCCAGCAGGCAGACAGGAGCGAACACCGGGGAGCTGTTTTTT.